Below, 28 T cell receptor beta chains from the same sample are listed, as sequenced in a study of cytomegalovirus exposure and HLA in healthy donors. Using immunoSEQ multiplex PCR, the repertoire was profiled, and TCRdb retains in-frame clones only, with some absent. The table lists approximately 71,000 clones, 94% of them singletons. The material sequenced was PBMCs. These receptors originate from a woman in her late teens or twenties in good health and CMV-seronegative.

The genes are TRBV6-5 and TRBJ1-5; D is undetermined. CDR3 length: 14 amino acids. Germline assignment: CDR1 MNHEY and CDR2 SVGAGI. V was pared by 2 bases and J by 4 bases, with 9 bases between. CDR3 region: CASSYEAGNQPQHF. The CDR3 nucleotides read TGTGCCAGCAGTTACGAAGCGGGAAATCAGCCCCAGCATTTT.

V gene TRBV11-2 combines with J gene TRBJ1-1; 9 bases align to TRBD1. The CDR3 has 14 residues. The V gene's germline CDR1 is SGHAT and CDR2 FQNNGV. V lost 4 bases to trimming and J lost 1 base; unmatched junction nucleotides: 1. CDR3 amino acids: CASSSDRGNTEAFF. CDR3 DNA sequence: TGTGCCAGCAGCTCGGACAGGGGGAACACTGAAGCTTTCTTT.

The CDR3 reads CASSPLWGGQNEQYF. Here the CDR3 DNA reads TGTGCCAGCAGCCCCCTGTGGGGGGGTCAAAACGAGCAGTACTTC. The chain carries TRBV7-8 and TRBJ2-7; 7 bases are a match to TRBD2. Germline loops: CDR1 SGHVS, CDR2 FQNEAQ. The CDR3 is made up of 15 amino acids. J gave up 5 bases and V 5 bases, and 12 bases lay outside the gene matches.

V usage is TRBV10-2 and J usage is TRBJ2-1; 9 bases map to TRBD2. CDR3 size: 16 residues. J lost 3 bases, V lost 7 bases, and 10 bases had no gene match. Germline V gene data show CDR1 as WSHSY and CDR2 as SAAADI. CDR3 bases: TGCGCCAGCACCGAAAGGGGACTAGCAGACTACAATGAGCAGTTCTTC. Its protein product is CASTERGLADYNEQFF.

The chain is built from TRBV29-1 and TRBJ1-2, with D uncertain. CDR1 and CDR2 (germline): SQVTM, ANQGSEA. CDR3 length equals 13 residues. V was trimmed by 0 bases and J by 3 bases, leaving 8 bases between them. In DNA, the CDR3 is TGCAGCGTTGAAGATATGGCAGACTATGGCTACACCTTC. As protein: CSVEDMADYGYTF.

CDR3 coding DNA: TGTGCCAGCAGCCCCACAGGGGTCTACAATGAGCAGTTCTTC. Translating it yields CASSPTGVYNEQFF. The chain employs TRBV5-4 and TRBJ2-1; TRBD1 agrees at 7 bases. This CDR3 is 14 amino acids long. Trimming removed 4 bases from V and 3 bases from J; junction bases left unmatched: 4. Germline loops: CDR1 SGHNT, CDR2 YYREEE (reference sequence).

The J gene is TRBJ1-1, the V gene TRBV6-5; D may be TRBD1 (6 bases). The CDR3 is made up of 14 amino acids. The germline gives CDR1 MNHEY, CDR2 SVGAGI. V lost 4 bases and J lost 1, with 10 bases in between. The CDR3 here is CASSSGQQNTEAFF. As DNA, the CDR3 is TGTGCCAGCAGTTCGGGACAACAGAACACTGAAGCTTTCTTT.

The chain carries TRBV5-5 and TRBJ2-3; 10 bases match TRBD1. CDR3 length equals 18 residues. CDR1 and CDR2 from the germline V gene are SGHKS and YYEKEE (reference sequence). Trimming took 2 bases from V and 3 from J; bases not matched to a gene: 12. The CDR3 protein is CASSFGAFGTGVTDTQYF. CDR3 DNA: TGTGCCAGCAGCTTCGGGGCGTTTGGGACAGGGGTTACAGATACGCAGTATTTT. The variable domain in full, with the rest retrieved from reference TRBV5-5 and TRBJ2-3, is DAGVTQSPTHLIKTRGQQVTLRCSPISGHKSVSWYQQVLGQGPQFIFQYYEKEERGRGNFPDRFSARQFPNYSSELNVNALLLGDSALYLCASSFGAFGTGVTDTQYFGPGTRLTVL.

The gene calls are TRBV10-3 and TRBJ2-5; 11 nucleotides line up with TRBD1. The CDR3 is 15 residues long. V shed 1 base, J shed 3 bases, and the junction held 1 base outside the gene matches. Germline loops: CDR1 ENHRY, CDR2 SYGVKD. Written as DNA, the CDR3 is TGTGCCATCAGTGAGTGGACAGGGGGCGAAGAGACCCAGTACTTC. Translated, it gives CAISEWTGGEETQYF.

The CDR3 reads CASSPLPGGLVDTQYF. The CDR3 DNA sequence: TGTGCCAGCTCACCACTCCCAGGCGGGCTAGTAGATACGCAGTATTTT. This sequence joins TRBV18 and TRBJ2-3; perhaps TRBD2 as D (5 bases). The V gene's germline CDR1 is KGHSH and CDR2 LQKENI. V lost 1 base to trimming and J lost 5 bases, with 16 bases between them. CDR3 length: 16 amino acids.

This sequence joins TRBV27 and TRBJ2-4; D not resolved. Germline-derived CDR1 and CDR2 are MNHEY and SMNVEV (reference sequence). This CDR3 is 11 amino acids long. The V gene lost 5 bases and the J gene lost 7 bases, with 6 bases spanning the gap. The CDR3 bases are TGTGCCAGCAGTATCGGGAACATTCAGTACTTC. Residues: CASSIGNIQYF.

J is TRBJ1-6 and V is TRBV4-1; perhaps TRBD1 as D (5 bases). The germline V and J ends were trimmed by 4 bases and 8 bases, with 12 bases remaining between them. The CDR3 sequence is 14 residues long. Per germline, CDR1 MGHRA and CDR2 YSYEKL. CDR3 in amino acids: CASSPTVTDSPLHF. The CDR3 DNA reads TGCGCCAGCAGCCCGACAGTTACGGATTCACCCCTCCACTTT.

The rearrangement joins TRBV10-3 to TRBJ2-5, with D unclear. V was clipped by 5 bases and J by 5 bases, with 15 bases between them. The CDR3 is 14 amino acids. Germline values: CDR1 ENHRY, CDR2 SYGVKD. Here the CDR3 DNA reads TGTGCCATCAGTAACCCGCCCGGTGCGGAGACCCAGTACTTC. It specifies CAISNPPGAETQYF.

The rearrangement uses TRBV7-6 and TRBJ2-3; TRBD1 matches at 10 bases. The CDR3 is 14 amino acids. Germline CDR1 is SGHVS and CDR2 is FNYEAQ. The V gene end was trimmed by 5 bases and the J gene end by 6 bases; junction bases not matched to a gene: 5. The CDR3 region has the DNA TGTGCCAGCAGCCATAGACAGGGGGCGGATACGCAGTATTTT. Amino acid sequence: CASSHRQGADTQYF.

The rearrangement uses TRBV11-2 and TRBJ2-2, with 10 bases aligning to TRBD1. V lost 5 bases, J lost 2 bases, and 2 bases stayed unmatched. Germline V lookup: CDR1 SGHAT, CDR2 FQNNGV. The CDR3 totals 15 residues. The CDR3 region has the DNA TGTGCCAGCAGCCCGACAGGGGGCAACACCGGGGAGCTGTTTTTT. This translates into CASSPTGGNTGELFF. Filled out from reference TRBV11-2 and TRBJ2-2, the complete variable domain reads EAGVAQSPRYKIIEKRQSVAFWCNPISGHATLYWYQQILGQGPKLLIQFQNNGVVDDSQLPKDRFSAERLKGVDSTLKIQPAKLEDSAVYLCASSPTGGNTGELFFGEGSRLTVL.

The chain links TRBV5-6 to TRBJ1-4; 10 positions agree with TRBD1. Per germline, CDR1 SGHDT and CDR2 YYEEEE. This CDR3 comprises 14 residues. Trimming removed 4 bases from V and 9 bases from J; junction bases left unmatched: 6. The CDR3 here is CASSHRQGAKKLFF. The CDR3 DNA reads TGTGCCAGCAGCCATCGACAGGGGGCCAAAAAACTGTTTTTT.

The chain carries TRBV27 and TRBJ2-7, with D uncertain. CDR3 length: 12 residues. V lost 5 bases and J 6 bases, leaving 11 bases between the germline ends. In germline, CDR1 is MNHEY, CDR2 SMNVEV (reference sequence). CDR3 bases: TGTGCCAGCAGTACCCCGGCAGGCGAGCAGTACTTC. It encodes CASSTPAGEQYF.

Remarks on this clone: One junction end does not reproduce the germline sequence, and a read error may be involved. The chain has TRBV11-2 and TRBJ2-1; TRBD1 matches 8 bases. Per the germline V gene, CDR1 is SGHAT and CDR2 is FQNNGV. The CDR3 length is 14 residues. The CDR3 loop reads CASSVDRGRDEQFF. The CDR3 DNA follows: TGTGCCAGCAGCGTAGACAGGGGCAGGGATGAGCAGTTCTTC.

The chain employs TRBV6-4 and TRBJ2-1, with 9 bases fitting TRBD1. CDR1 MRHNA and CDR2 SNTAGT come from the germline V gene. This CDR3 comprises 14 residues. J was trimmed by 6 bases and V by 6 bases; bases with no gene match: 6. The CDR3 coding sequence is TGTGCCAGCAGAGGACAGGGGCAAGGCAATGAGCAGTTCTTC. It encodes CASRGQGQGNEQFF.

The J gene is TRBJ2-3, the V gene TRBV21-1; the D call TRBD1 from the table was never checked on the DNA. TRBV21-1 is recorded as a pseudogene. The CDR3 is made up of 16 amino acids. In DNA form, the CDR3 reads TGTGCCAGCAGCAAAGGCAGAGGGACATGCACAGATACGCAGTATTTT. Translation: CASSKGRGTCTDTQYF.

J is TRBJ1-1 and V is TRBV2; the D gene is possibly TRBD1 (5 bases). The CDR3 runs 14 residues. Germline V gene data show CDR1 as SNHLY and CDR2 as FYNNEI. Trimming removed 3 bases from V and 0 bases from J, with 8 bases in between. The chain's CDR3 is CASSDRVMNTEAFF. Here the CDR3 DNA reads TGTGCCAGCAGTGACAGGGTTATGAACACTGAAGCTTTCTTT.

This clone appeared a few times. This chain joins TRBV7-2 and TRBJ2-3; D may be TRBD2 (5 bases). The CDR3 has 17 residues. V was shortened by 5 bases and J by 1 base, with 19 bases between the two germline ends. Per the germline V gene, CDR1 is SGHTA and CDR2 is FQGNSA. Here the CDR3 DNA reads TGTGCCAGCAGCCACCCGCCCCCGCTAGCAGGCACAGATACGCAGTATTTT. Protein sequence: CASSHPPPLAGTDTQYF.

The chain is built from TRBV4-2 and TRBJ2-3; TRBD2 matches at 16 bases. CDR1 is LGHNA and CDR2 is YNFKEQ in the germline V gene. After removal of 0 bases from V and 2 bases from J, the junction contained 8 bases not matched to a gene. The CDR3 sequence is 20 residues long. The CDR3 DNA reads TGTGCCAGCAGCCAAGATTCCGGGACTAGCGGGAGGGCATACACAGATACGCAGTATTTT. Amino acid sequence: CASSQDSGTSGRAYTDTQYF.

The chain recombines TRBV5-1 with TRBJ1-1; 9 bases line up with TRBD1. Looked up from germline, CDR1 is SGHRS and CDR2 is YFSETQ. V lost 4 bases, J lost 2 bases, and 6 bases stayed unmatched. CDR3 size: 15 residues. The CDR3 DNA is TGCGCCAGCAGCGAACAGGGGGCTATCAACACTGAAGCTTTCTTT. Translated, it gives CASSEQGAINTEAFF. The entire variable domain, with the rest obtained from reference TRBV5-1 and TRBJ1-1, is as follows: KAGVTQTPRYLIKTRGQQVTLSCSPISGHRSVSWYQQTPGQGLQFLFEYFSETQRNKGNFPGRFSGRQFSNSRSEMNVSTLELGDSALYLCASSEQGAINTEAFFGQGTRLTVV.

Only one count was recorded for this clone. The CDR3 sequence: CASSTGLAGDLITDTQYF. CDR3 in DNA: TGTGCCAGTAGTACGGGACTAGCGGGGGACCTCATCACAGATACGCAGTATTTT. The V gene is TRBV19, the J gene TRBJ2-3; 14 bases are shared with TRBD2. V dropped 4 bases and J dropped 2; count of bases not matched to a gene: 8. The CDR3 loop spans 18 amino acids. Per the germline V gene, CDR1 is LNHDA and CDR2 is SQIVND (reference sequence).

The J gene is TRBJ1-2, the V gene TRBV19, with 9 bases lining up with TRBD1. Germline CDR1 reads LNHDA; CDR2 reads SQIVND (reference sequence). V shed 3 bases and J 6 bases; nucleotides not matched to a gene: 11. The CDR3 covers 16 residues. CDR3: CASSISSTGGLNGYTF. For the CDR3, the DNA is TGTGCCAGTAGTATTTCCAGTACAGGGGGCCTGAATGGCTACACCTTC.

The gene calls are TRBV19 and TRBJ1-3, with D maybe TRBD1 (5 bases). Germline V gives CDR1 LNHDA, CDR2 SQIVND (reference sequence). The CDR3 runs to 17 residues. V was trimmed by 2 bases and J by 4 bases, leaving 18 bases between them. CDR3 sequence reads: CASSIMTPAGHGNTIYF. Written as DNA, the CDR3 is TGTGCCAGTAGTATAATGACCCCGGCGGGGCACGGAAACACCATATATTTT.

This clone came up a few times. In DNA form, the CDR3 reads TGCAGCGTTGAAGATCAACCGGGCTATGGCTACACCTTC. It codes for CSVEDQPGYGYTF. This chain uses TRBV29-1 with TRBJ1-2; the D is unclear. Trimming left V 0 bases short and J 4 bases short, with 9 bases between. This CDR3 has 13 amino acids. The V gene's germline CDR1 is SQVTM and CDR2 ANQGSEA.